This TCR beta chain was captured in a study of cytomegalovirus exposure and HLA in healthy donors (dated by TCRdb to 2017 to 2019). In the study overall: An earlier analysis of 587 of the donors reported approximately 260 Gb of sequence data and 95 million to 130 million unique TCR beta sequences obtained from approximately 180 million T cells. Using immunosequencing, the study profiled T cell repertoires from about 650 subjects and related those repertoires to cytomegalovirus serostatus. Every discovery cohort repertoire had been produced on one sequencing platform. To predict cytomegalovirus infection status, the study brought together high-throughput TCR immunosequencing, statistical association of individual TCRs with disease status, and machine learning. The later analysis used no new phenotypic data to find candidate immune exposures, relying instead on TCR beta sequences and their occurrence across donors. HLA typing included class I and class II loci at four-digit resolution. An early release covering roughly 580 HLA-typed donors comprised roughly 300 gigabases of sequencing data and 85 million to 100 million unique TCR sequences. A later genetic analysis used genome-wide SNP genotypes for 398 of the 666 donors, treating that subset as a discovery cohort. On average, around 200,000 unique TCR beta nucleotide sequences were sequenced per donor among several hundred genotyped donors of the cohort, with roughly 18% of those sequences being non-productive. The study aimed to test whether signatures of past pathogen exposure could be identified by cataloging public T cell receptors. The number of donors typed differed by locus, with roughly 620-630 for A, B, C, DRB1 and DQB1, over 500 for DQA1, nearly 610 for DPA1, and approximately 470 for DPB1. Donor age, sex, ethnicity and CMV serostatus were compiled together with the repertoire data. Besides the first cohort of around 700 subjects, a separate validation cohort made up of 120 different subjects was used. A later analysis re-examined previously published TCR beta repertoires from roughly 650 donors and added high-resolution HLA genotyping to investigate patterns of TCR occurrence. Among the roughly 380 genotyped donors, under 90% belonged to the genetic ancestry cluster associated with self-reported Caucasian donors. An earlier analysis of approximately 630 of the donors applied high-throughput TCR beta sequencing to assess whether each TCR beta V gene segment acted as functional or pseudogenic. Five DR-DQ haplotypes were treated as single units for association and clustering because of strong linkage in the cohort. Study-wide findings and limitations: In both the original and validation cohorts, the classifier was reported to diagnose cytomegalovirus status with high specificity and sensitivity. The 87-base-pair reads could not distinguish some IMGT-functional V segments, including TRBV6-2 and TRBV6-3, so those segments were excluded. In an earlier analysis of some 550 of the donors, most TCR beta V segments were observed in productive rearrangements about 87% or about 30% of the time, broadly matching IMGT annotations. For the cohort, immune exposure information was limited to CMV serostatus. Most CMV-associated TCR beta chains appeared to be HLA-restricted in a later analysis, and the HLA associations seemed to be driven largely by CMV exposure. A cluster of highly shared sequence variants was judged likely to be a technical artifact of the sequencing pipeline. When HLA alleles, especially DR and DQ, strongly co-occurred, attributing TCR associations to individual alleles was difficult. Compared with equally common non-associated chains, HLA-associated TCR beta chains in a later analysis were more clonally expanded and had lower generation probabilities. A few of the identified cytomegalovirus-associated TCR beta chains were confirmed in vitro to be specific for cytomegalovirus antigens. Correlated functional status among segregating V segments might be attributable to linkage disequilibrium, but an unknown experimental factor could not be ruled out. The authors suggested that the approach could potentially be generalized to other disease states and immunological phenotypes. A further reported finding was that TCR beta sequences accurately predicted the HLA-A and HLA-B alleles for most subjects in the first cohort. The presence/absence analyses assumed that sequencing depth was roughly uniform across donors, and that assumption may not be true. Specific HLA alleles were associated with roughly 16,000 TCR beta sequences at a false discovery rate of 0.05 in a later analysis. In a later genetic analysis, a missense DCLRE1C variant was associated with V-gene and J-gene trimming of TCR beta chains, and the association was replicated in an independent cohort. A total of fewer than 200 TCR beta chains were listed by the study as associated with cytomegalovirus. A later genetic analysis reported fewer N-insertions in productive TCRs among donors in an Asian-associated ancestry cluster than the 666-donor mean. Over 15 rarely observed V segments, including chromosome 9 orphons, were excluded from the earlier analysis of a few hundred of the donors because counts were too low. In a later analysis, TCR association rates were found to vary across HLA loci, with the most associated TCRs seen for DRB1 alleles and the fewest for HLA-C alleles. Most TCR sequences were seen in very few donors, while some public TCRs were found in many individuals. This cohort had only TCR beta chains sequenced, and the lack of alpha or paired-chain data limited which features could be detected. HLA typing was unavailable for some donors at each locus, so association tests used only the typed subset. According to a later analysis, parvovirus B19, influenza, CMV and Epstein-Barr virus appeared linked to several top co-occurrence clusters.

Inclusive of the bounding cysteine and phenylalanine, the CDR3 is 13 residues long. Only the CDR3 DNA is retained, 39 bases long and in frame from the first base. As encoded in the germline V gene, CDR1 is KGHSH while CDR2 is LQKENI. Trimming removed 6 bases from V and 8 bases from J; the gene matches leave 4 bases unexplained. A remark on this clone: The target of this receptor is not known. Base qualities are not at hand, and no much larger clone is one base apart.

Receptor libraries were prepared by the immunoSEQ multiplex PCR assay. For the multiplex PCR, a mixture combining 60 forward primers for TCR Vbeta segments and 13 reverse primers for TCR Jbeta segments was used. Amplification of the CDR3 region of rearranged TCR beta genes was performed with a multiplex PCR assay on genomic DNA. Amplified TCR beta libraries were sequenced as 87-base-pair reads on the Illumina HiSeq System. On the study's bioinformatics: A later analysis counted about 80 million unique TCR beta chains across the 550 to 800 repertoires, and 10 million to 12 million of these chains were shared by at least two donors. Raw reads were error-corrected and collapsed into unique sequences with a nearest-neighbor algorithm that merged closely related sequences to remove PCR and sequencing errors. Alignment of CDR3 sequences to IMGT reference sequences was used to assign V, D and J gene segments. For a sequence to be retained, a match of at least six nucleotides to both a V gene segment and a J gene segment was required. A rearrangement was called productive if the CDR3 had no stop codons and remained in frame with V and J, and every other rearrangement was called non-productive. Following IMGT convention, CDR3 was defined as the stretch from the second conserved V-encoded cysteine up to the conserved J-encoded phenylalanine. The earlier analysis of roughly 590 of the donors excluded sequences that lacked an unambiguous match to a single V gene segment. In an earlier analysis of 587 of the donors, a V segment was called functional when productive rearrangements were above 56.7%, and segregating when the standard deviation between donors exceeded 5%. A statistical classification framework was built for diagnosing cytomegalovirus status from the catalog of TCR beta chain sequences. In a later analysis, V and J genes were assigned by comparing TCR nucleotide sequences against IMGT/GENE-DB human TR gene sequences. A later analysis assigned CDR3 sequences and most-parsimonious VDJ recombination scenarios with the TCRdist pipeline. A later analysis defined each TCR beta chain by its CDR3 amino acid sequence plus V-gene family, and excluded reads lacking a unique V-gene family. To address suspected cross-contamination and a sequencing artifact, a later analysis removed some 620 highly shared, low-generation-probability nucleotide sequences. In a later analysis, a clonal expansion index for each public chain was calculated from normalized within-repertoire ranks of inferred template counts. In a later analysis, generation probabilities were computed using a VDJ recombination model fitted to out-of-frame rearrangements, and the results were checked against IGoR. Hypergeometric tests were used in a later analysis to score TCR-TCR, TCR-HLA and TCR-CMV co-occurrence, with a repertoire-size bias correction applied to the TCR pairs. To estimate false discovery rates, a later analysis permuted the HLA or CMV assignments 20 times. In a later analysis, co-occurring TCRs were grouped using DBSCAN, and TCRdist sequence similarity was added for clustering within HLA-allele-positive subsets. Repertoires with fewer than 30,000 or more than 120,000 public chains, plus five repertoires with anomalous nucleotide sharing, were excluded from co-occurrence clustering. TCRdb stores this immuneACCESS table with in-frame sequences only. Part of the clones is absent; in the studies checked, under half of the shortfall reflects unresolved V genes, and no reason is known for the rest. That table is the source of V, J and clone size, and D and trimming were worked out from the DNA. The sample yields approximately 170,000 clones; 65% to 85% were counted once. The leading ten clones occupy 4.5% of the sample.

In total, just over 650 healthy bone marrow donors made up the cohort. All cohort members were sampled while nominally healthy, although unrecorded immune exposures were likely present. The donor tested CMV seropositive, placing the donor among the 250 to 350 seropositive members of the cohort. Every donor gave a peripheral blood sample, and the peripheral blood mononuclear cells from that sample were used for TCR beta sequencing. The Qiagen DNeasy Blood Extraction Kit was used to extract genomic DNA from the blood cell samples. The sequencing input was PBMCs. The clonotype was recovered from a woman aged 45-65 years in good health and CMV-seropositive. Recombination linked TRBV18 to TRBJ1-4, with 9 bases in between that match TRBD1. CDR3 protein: CASSPGTGEKLFF. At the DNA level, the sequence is TGTGCCAGCTCTCCCGGGACAGGGGAAAAACTGTTTTTT.